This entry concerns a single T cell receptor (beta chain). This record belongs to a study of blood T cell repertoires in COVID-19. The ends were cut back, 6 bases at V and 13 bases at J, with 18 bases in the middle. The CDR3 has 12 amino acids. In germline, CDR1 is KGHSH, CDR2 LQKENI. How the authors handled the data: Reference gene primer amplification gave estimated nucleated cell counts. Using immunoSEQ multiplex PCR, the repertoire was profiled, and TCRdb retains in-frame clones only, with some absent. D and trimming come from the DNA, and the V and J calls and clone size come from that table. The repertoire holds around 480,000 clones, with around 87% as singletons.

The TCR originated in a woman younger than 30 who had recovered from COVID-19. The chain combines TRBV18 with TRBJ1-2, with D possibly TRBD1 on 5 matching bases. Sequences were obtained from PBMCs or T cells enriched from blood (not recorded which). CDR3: CASSPGGATFTF. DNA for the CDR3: TGTGCCAGCTCCCCGGGGGGTGCCACCTTCACCTTC.